This T cell receptor beta chain was retrieved from a study of shared clonotypes between healthy human individuals. In the study overall: For every donor, three CD4 naive, three CD4 memory, two CD8 naive and one CD8 memory plates were used.

The CDR3 covers 16 residues. V lost 3 bases and J lost 3, with 18 bases in between. The germline CDR1 and CDR2 sequences are LNHNV and YYDKDF (reference sequence). The investigators split CD4+ cells into a CD45RA+ naive subset and a CD45RA-negative memory subset. A remark on this clone: As yet, its antigen is unknown.

Profiled with immunoSEQ multiplex PCR; TCRdb holds only in-frame clones, not every one. The profile shows 2 million to 2.5 million clones, 85% to 95% of them singletons. Study-wide results and limits: Naive subsets generally exceeded memory subsets in estimated richness. Generation of non-shared clonotypes was less probable than generation of clonotypes shared by all four donors.

Sequenced: naive CD4+ T cells sorted from blood. Subset described: CD45RA+ positively selected. The sequence was collected from a man aged 18 to 30 in good health. The rearrangement links TRBV15 to TRBJ2-7, with D possibly TRBD1 on 5 matching bases. CDR3 nucleotide sequence: TGTGCCACCAGCAGTCCCCGACCAGGGTCGCACTACGAGCAGTACTTC. This codes for CATSSPRPGSHYEQYF.